These T cell receptor beta chains were read from a single sample in a study of blood T cell repertoires in COVID-19. Using immunoSEQ multiplex PCR, the repertoire was profiled, and TCRdb retains in-frame clones only, with some absent. Of around 60,000 clones in the sample, roughly nine tenths are singletons; the top ten hold over 0.95%. Sequencing input: peripheral blood. The receptors were gathered from a man aged 55 to 70 with acute or convalescent COVID-19. Both conserved end residues are part of each CDR3. D genes are given only for firm matches. Rows give clone size only sometimes, using once, few, many, or a class for an expanded clone.

D gene: TRBD1
clone size: -
V gene: TRBV7-9
J gene: TRBJ1-2
CDR3 protein: CASSPTGVQGYTF
CDR3 DNA: TGTGCCAGCAGCCCCACAGGGGTACAGGGCTACACCTTC

D gene: -
clone size: -
V gene: TRBV10-1
J gene: TRBJ1-4
CDR3 protein: CARLGTQWEKLFF
CDR3 DNA: TGCGCCCGACTCGGGACACAATGGGAAAAACTGTTTTTT

D gene: -
clone size: -
V gene: TRBV19
J gene: TRBJ1-1
CDR3 protein: CASHRFYPNTEAFF
CDR3 DNA: TGTGCCAGTCACAGGTTCTACCCGAACACTGAAGCTTTCTTT

D gene: -
clone size: -
V gene: TRBV24-1
J gene: TRBJ1-5
CDR3 protein: CATSDSARGSNQPQHF
CDR3 DNA: TGTGCCACCAGTGATTCCGCCAGGGGTAGCAATCAGCCCCAGCATTTT

D gene: -
clone size: -
V gene: TRBV9
J gene: TRBJ1-4
CDR3 protein: CASTRGGAQEKLFF
CDR3 DNA: TGTGCCAGCACCCGGGGAGGGGCTCAGGAAAAACTGTTTTTT

D gene: -
clone size: -
V gene: TRBV2
J gene: TRBJ1-1
CDR3 protein: CASMSTGAPNTEAFF
CDR3 DNA: TGTGCCAGCATGTCAACAGGCGCCCCTAACACTGAAGCTTTCTTT

D gene: -
clone size: -
V gene: TRBV11-2
J gene: TRBJ2-7
CDR3 protein: CVSSPLRGISYEQYF
CDR3 DNA: TGTGTCAGCAGTCCCTTGAGGGGGATCTCCTACGAGCAGTACTTC

D gene: TRBD1
clone size: -
V gene: TRBV30
J gene: TRBJ1-1
CDR3 protein: CAWTRTGNTEAFF
CDR3 DNA: TGTGCCTGGACTCGGACAGGGAACACTGAAGCTTTCTTT

D gene: -
clone size: -
V gene: TRBV28
J gene: TRBJ1-2
CDR3 protein: CASTSWRGYTF
CDR3 DNA: TGTGCCAGCACATCCTGGAGGGGCTACACCTTC

D gene: -
clone size: -
V gene: TRBV29-1
J gene: TRBJ1-2
CDR3 protein: CSVEGLGGARDYGYTF
CDR3 DNA: TGCAGCGTTGAAGGCTTGGGGGGGGCCCGAGACTATGGCTACACCTTC

D gene: TRBD1
clone size: -
V gene: TRBV6-1
J gene: TRBJ1-1
CDR3 protein: CASREGGKAEAFF
CDR3 DNA: TGTGCCAGCAGGGAAGGGGGCAAGGCTGAAGCTTTCTTT

D gene: -
clone size: -
V gene: TRBV24-1
J gene: TRBJ2-2
CDR3 protein: CATSEPGTLAGELFF
CDR3 DNA: TGTGCCACCAGTGAGCCTGGGACACTCGCCGGGGAGCTGTTTTTT

D gene: TRBD2
clone size: -
V gene: TRBV9
J gene: TRBJ2-3
CDR3 protein: CASSATTGTTTDTQYF
CDR3 DNA: TGTGCCAGCAGCGCAACTACCGGGACTACCACAGATACGCAGTATTTT

D gene: TRBD1
clone size: -
V gene: TRBV7-2
J gene: TRBJ1-1
CDR3 protein: CASSFWTGGSTEAFF
CDR3 DNA: TGTGCCAGCAGCTTCTGGACAGGGGGGAGCACTGAAGCTTTCTTT

D gene: -
clone size: few
V gene: TRBV28
J gene: TRBJ1-1
CDR3 protein: CASSLPRGTEAFF
CDR3 DNA: TGTGCCAGCAGTTTACCGCGCGGCACTGAAGCTTTCTTT

D gene: TRBD1
clone size: -
V gene: TRBV5-1
J gene: TRBJ1-2
CDR3 protein: CASSTDRGNYGYTF
CDR3 DNA: TGCGCCAGCAGCACTGACAGGGGTAACTATGGCTACACCTTC

D gene: -
clone size: -
V gene: TRBV7-9
J gene: TRBJ2-1
CDR3 protein: CASSLWTVNNEQFF
CDR3 DNA: TGTGCCAGCAGCCTCTGGACAGTTAACAATGAGCAGTTCTTC

D gene: -
clone size: -
V gene: TRBV3-1/TRBV3-2
J gene: TRBJ2-1
CDR3 protein: CASSQGGTAAYNEQFF
CDR3 DNA: TGTGCCAGCAGCCAAGGTGGGACTGCCGCTTACAATGAGCAGTTCTTC